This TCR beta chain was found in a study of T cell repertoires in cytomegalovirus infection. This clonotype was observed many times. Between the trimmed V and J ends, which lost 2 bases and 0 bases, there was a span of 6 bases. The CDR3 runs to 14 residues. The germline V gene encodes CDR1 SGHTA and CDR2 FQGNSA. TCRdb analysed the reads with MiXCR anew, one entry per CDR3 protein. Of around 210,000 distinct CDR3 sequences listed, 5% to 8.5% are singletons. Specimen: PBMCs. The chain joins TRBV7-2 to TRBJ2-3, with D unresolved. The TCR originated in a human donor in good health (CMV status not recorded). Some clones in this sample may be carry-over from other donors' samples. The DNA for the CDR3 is TGTGCCAGCAGCTTATACAGCAGCACAGATACGCAGTATTTT. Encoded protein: CASSLYSSTDTQYF.